This TCR beta chain was identified during a study of T cell repertoires in cytomegalovirus infection. TCRdb passed the reads through MiXCR, listing each CDR3 protein once. The sample shows about 260,000 distinct CDR3 sequences, approximately 9.1% of them seen only once. Overall study results and limits: Within the response measured ex vivo, HLA-C-restricted CMV-specific TCR beta clonotypes were dominant. Summed public TCR beta family frequency identified CMV carriers bearing the relevant HLA.

The germline CDR1 and CDR2 sequences are MDHEN and SYDVKM. CDR3 length: 13 amino acids. J was trimmed by 12 bases and V by 5 bases; bases with no gene match: 13. Note on this clonotype: Antigen unknown.

The sequence came from a human donor in good health (CMV status not recorded). Some clones in this sample may be carry-over from other donors' samples. The sequenced material came from PBMCs. The chain couples TRBV28 to TRBJ2-7; 7 positions agree with TRBD2. CDR3 sequence: CASSTYGGGKPYF. DNA of the CDR3: TGTGCCAGCAGTACGTACGGGGGAGGGAAACCGTACTTC.